This T cell receptor beta chain comes out of a study of blood T cell repertoires in COVID-19. V lost 4 bases to trimming and J lost 2 bases, with 12 bases between them. CDR1 SGDLS and CDR2 YYNGEE come from the germline V gene. The CDR3 sequence is 14 residues long. Authors' methods: Researchers report that nucleated cell counts were estimated from reference gene primer amplification. Here immunoSEQ multiplex PCR was the method, and the copy in TCRdb shows in-frame clones only, minus some. V and J calls and clone size are given by that table; D and trimming were obtained from the DNA. This sample has about 200,000 clones, with 88% found just once.

The sequencing sample was made of peripheral blood. The sequence was obtained from a man in his late teens or twenties with active or convalescent COVID-19. This rearrangement joins TRBV9 to TRBJ2-5, with D possibly matching TRBD1 (6 bases). CDR3 loop: CASSFSDSQETQYF. In nucleotides, the CDR3 is TGTGCCAGCAGCTTCTCGGACAGTCAAGAGACCCAGTACTTC. The whole variable domain, filled in from reference TRBV9 and TRBJ2-5, reads DSGVTQTPKHLITATGQRVTLRCSPRSGDLSVYWYQQSLDQGLQFLIQYYNGEERAKGNILERFSAQQFPDLHSELNLSSLELGDSALYFCASSFSDSQETQYFGPGTRLLVL.